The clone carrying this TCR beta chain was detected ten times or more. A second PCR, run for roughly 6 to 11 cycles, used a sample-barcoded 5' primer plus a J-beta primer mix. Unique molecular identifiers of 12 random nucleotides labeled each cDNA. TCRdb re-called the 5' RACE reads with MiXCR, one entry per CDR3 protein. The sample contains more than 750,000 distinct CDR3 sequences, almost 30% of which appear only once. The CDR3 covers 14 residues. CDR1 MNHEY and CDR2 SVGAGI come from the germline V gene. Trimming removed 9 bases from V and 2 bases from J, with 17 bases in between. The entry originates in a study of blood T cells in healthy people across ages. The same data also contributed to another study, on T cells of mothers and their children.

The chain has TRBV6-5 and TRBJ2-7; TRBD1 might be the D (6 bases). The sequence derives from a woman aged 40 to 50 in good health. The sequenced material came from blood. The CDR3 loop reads CASRQTGYTYEQYF. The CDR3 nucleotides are TGTGCCAGTCGTCAAACAGGGTATACCTACGAGCAGTACTTC.